A single sample is the source of the 27 T cell receptor beta chains below, sequenced in a study of identifying expanded T cells in peripheral blood. The repertoire was sequenced with immunoSEQ multiplex PCR; TCRdb's copy has only in-frame clones and lacks some. The repertoire holds some 76,000 clones, with 85% to 90% as singletons. Sequenced input: blood. The receptors stem from a person between 18 and 69 years old in good health.

V is TRBV5-1 and J is TRBJ2-7; D is possibly TRBD1 or TRBD2 (5 bases each). Per the germline V gene, CDR1 is SGHRS and CDR2 is YFSETQ. The length of the CDR3 is 17 residues. Trimming pared 1 base from V and 1 base from J, leaving 18 bases between. The CDR3 here is CASSLRGAGGLSYEQYF. The CDR3 DNA is TGCGCCAGCAGCTTGCGGGGCGCTGGCGGGCTATCCTACGAGCAGTACTTC. Looking up the rest from reference TRBV5-1 and TRBJ2-7 gives the full variable domain: KAGVTQTPRYLIKTRGQQVTLSCSPISGHRSVSWYQQTPGQGLQFLFEYFSETQRNKGNFPGRFSGRQFSNSRSEMNVSTLELGDSALYLCASSLRGAGGLSYEQYFGPGTRLTVT.

The CDR3 loop reads CASSIGDEAFF. CDR3 nucleotides: TGTGCCAGTAGTATCGGGGATGAAGCTTTCTTT. V usage is TRBV19 and J usage is TRBJ1-1; D gene unclear. Germline V gene lookup returns CDR1 LNHDA and CDR2 SQIVND (reference sequence). CDR3 length: 11 residues. Trimming shortened V by 3 bases and J by 7 bases, and 6 bases separated the two germline ends.

The J gene is TRBJ2-2, the V gene TRBV4-3, with no clear D. Germline CDR1 is LGHNA and CDR2 is YSLEER. V was pared by 0 bases and J by 2 bases, with 7 bases between. The CDR3 totals 15 residues. The CDR3 nucleotides are TGCGCCAGCAGCCAAGAGTGGGGAAACACCGGGGAGCTGTTTTTT. It is translated as CASSQEWGNTGELFF.

This rearrangement joins TRBV30 to TRBJ1-3; D unclear. V lost 1 base, J lost 0 bases, and 10 bases lay in between. This CDR3 contains 15 residues. Looked up from germline, CDR1 is GTSNPN and CDR2 is SVGIG (reference sequence). Here the CDR3 reads CAWSEDYGSGNTIYF. In nucleotides, the CDR3 is TGTGCCTGGAGTGAGGACTATGGCTCTGGAAACACCATATATTTT.

This clone was seen a handful of times. The J gene is TRBJ2-7, the V gene TRBV29-1; a weak D match, TRBD1 (8 bases). CDR3 size: 14 residues. From germline, CDR1 is SQVTM and CDR2 ANQGSEA. Deletions cut 5 bases from V and 3 bases from J, with 17 bases between. The CDR3 here is CSVRVTGEGYEQYF. The CDR3 DNA reads TGCAGCGTTCGAGTGACAGGGGAGGGCTACGAGCAGTACTTC.

This CDR3 is CASSGGTGGHTGELFF. CDR3 DNA: TGTGCCAGCAGCGGTGGGACAGGGGGACATACCGGGGAGCTGTTTTTT. This chain uses TRBV9 with TRBJ2-2; 11 nucleotides match TRBD1. Trimming took 3 bases from V and 5 from J; bases not matched to a gene: 6. Looked up from germline, CDR1 is SGDLS and CDR2 is YYNGEE. This CDR3 is 16 amino acids long.

The DNA for the CDR3 is TGTGCCAGCAGCGCCTCCAGGGGGACAGAAGCTAACTATGGCTACACCTTC. The encoded protein is CASSASRGTEANYGYTF. This sequence joins TRBV9 and TRBJ1-2, with 7 bases identical to TRBD1. J was trimmed by 0 bases and V by 3 bases; bases with no gene match: 11. The CDR3 loop spans 17 amino acids. Per the germline V gene, CDR1 is SGDLS and CDR2 is YYNGEE.

This chain links TRBV4-1 with TRBJ1-4; D is perhaps TRBD1 (6 bases). CDR1 is MGHRA, CDR2 YSYEKL, per germline. The ends were cut back, 2 bases at V and 8 bases at J, with 18 bases in the middle. There are 16 residues in the CDR3. The CDR3 bases are TGCGCCAGCAGCCAATACGGCTTACAGGGAGAGGAAAAACTGTTTTTT. It codes for CASSQYGLQGEEKLFF.

V and J are TRBV5-4 and TRBJ2-1; D perhaps matches TRBD2 (5 bases). The CDR3 extends over 14 amino acids. The germline gives CDR1 SGHNT, CDR2 YYREEE (reference sequence). V lost 1 base and J 7 bases, leaving 12 bases between the germline ends. Written as DNA, the CDR3 is TGTGCCAGCAGCTTGTTTAACGGGGTAAATGAGCAGTTCTTC. Translated, it gives CASSLFNGVNEQFF.

The CDR3 reads CASSLASSGTDTQYF. Written as DNA, the CDR3 is TGCGCCAGCAGCTTGGCTTCTAGCGGCACAGATACGCAGTATTTT. The chain recombines TRBV5-1 with TRBJ2-3; tentative D call: TRBD2 (6 bases). Germline V gene lookup returns CDR1 SGHRS and CDR2 YFSETQ. Trimming stripped 0 bases from V and 1 base from J, with 9 bases between. The CDR3 length is 15 residues. Variable domain in full (rest from reference TRBV5-1 and TRBJ2-3): KAGVTQTPRYLIKTRGQQVTLSCSPISGHRSVSWYQQTPGQGLQFLFEYFSETQRNKGNFPGRFSGRQFSNSRSEMNVSTLELGDSALYLCASSLASSGTDTQYFGPGTRLTVL.

This sequence joins TRBV10-3 and TRBJ2-3, with 10 bases aligning to TRBD2. The CDR3 runs to 14 residues. Germline V gives CDR1 ENHRY, CDR2 SYGVKD. Losses at the gene ends were 7 bases for V and 4 bases for J; bases not matched to a gene: 5. CDR3 nucleotides: TGTGCCATCAAGCTAGCGGGAGAGGCAGATACGCAGTATTTT. Amino acid sequence: CAIKLAGEADTQYF.

The rearrangement joins TRBV2 to TRBJ1-4; possibly TRBD1 for D (6 bases). CDR1 is SNHLY, CDR2 FYNNEI, per germline. V was clipped by 7 bases and J by 7 bases, with 19 bases between them. The CDR3 is 15 residues long. The CDR3 protein is CASIRLGGLGEKLFF. The CDR3 nucleotides are TGTGCCAGCATACGACTCGGGGGCCTGGGTGAAAAACTGTTTTTT.

The chain couples TRBV5-6 to TRBJ2-4; D is perhaps TRBD1 (6 bases). The V gene lost 0 bases and the J gene lost 0 bases, with 7 bases spanning the gap. Germline V gene lookup returns CDR1 SGHDT and CDR2 YYEEEE. This CDR3 is 15 amino acids long. The chain's CDR3 is CASSLGGLAKNIQYF. The CDR3 bases are TGTGCCAGCAGCTTGGGGGGGCTAGCCAAAAACATTCAGTACTTC.

This clone came up once. In DNA, the CDR3 is TGTGCCAGCAGCACACATTCGGTGCATGGCTACACCTTC. It codes for CASSTHSVHGYTF. The chain uses TRBV7-2 and TRBJ1-2; unclear D gene. In germline, CDR1 is SGHTA, CDR2 FQGNSA. The CDR3 consists of 13 residues. Trimming removed 5 bases from V and 6 bases from J, with 13 bases in between.

The chain combines TRBV7-3 with TRBJ2-2; D is perhaps TRBD2 (5 bases). The V end was cut by 6 bases, the J end by 1 base, with 9 bases between. Germline CDR1 reads SGHTA; CDR2 reads FQGTGA. This CDR3 spans 14 amino acids. CDR3 sequence reads: CASRPGGNTGELFF. As DNA, the CDR3 is TGTGCCAGCAGGCCAGGAGGGAACACCGGGGAGCTGTTTTTT. The variable domain in full, completed from reference TRBV7-3 and TRBJ2-2, reads GAGVSQTPSNKVTEKGKYVELRCDPISGHTALYWYRQSLGQGPEFLIYFQGTGAADDSGLPNDRFFAVRPEGSVSTLKIQRTERGDSAVYLCASRPGGNTGELFFGEGSRLTVL.

CDR3 residues: CASSLKMNYGYTF. DNA for the CDR3: TGTGCCAGCAGTTTAAAGATGAACTATGGCTACACCTTC. V gene TRBV28 combines with J gene TRBJ1-2, with no clear D. This CDR3 contains 13 residues. The germline V gene encodes CDR1 MDHEN and CDR2 SYDVKM. Trimming removed 2 bases from V and 2 bases from J, with 6 bases in between.

The count of this clone is one. This rearrangement joins TRBV19 to TRBJ2-3; maybe TRBD2 (6 bases). Trimming removed 3 bases from V and 0 bases from J, with 13 bases in between. The CDR3 is 16 residues long. Germline V gene data show CDR1 as LNHDA and CDR2 as SQIVND (reference sequence). CDR3 sequence reads: CASSIRDLRSTDTQYF. The CDR3 DNA reads TGTGCCAGTAGTATCCGGGACTTAAGGAGCACAGATACGCAGTATTTT.

The chain carries TRBV30 and TRBJ2-1; TRBD2 agrees at 9 bases. Germline V CDR1 and CDR2: GTSNPN, SVGIG (reference sequence). This CDR3 spans 15 amino acids. Trimming took 0 bases from V and 2 from J; bases not matched to a gene: 2. The CDR3 coding sequence is TGTGCCTGGAGTGTTGGCGGGGGGGCCTACAATGAGCAGTTCTTC. Its translation: CAWSVGGGAYNEQFF.

The chain joins TRBV7-2 to TRBJ2-7; D might be TRBD2 (5 bases). Germline loops: CDR1 SGHTA, CDR2 FQGNSA. The CDR3 contains 13 residues. V lost 1 base and J 6 bases, leaving 10 bases between the germline ends. CDR3 nucleotides: TGTGCCAGCAGCTTAGGGAGGACTTCCGAGCAGTACTTC. As protein: CASSLGRTSEQYF.

The chain has TRBV11-2 and TRBJ2-7, with D possibly matching TRBD1 (6 bases). The CDR3 length is 13 residues. V shed 5 bases and J shed 2 bases, with 10 bases lying between them. Germline CDR1 reads SGHAT; CDR2 reads FQNNGV. The CDR3 sequence: CASSMDRTYEQYF. The DNA for the CDR3 is TGTGCCAGCAGCATGGACAGAACCTACGAGCAGTACTTC.

The chain links TRBV6-1 to TRBJ1-5; 10 positions agree with TRBD1. CDR1 MNHNS and CDR2 SASEGT come from the germline V gene. The length of the CDR3 is 18 residues. Trimming cost V 4 bases and J 1 base; bases outside gene matches: 10. The chain's CDR3 is CASSGDGTGESSNQPQHF. The CDR3 region has the DNA TGTGCCAGCAGTGGAGACGGGACAGGGGAATCGAGCAATCAGCCCCAGCATTTT.

This clone has just one count. The chain uses TRBV29-1 and TRBJ2-3, with D hard to call. The CDR3 is 12 amino acids. CDR1 SQVTM and CDR2 ANQGSEA come from the germline V gene. Between the trimmed V and J ends, which lost 4 bases and 4 bases, there was a span of 9 bases. The CDR3 nucleotides are TGCAGCGTTGGGATAACCCCAGATACGCAGTATTTT. This gives the protein CSVGITPDTQYF.

CDR3 amino acids: CATSDADTQYF. CDR3 DNA: TGTGCCACGTCCGATGCAGATACGCAGTATTTT. The chain carries TRBV18 and TRBJ2-3; D is unclear. V lost 10 bases and J lost 4, with 9 bases in between. Germline CDR1 and CDR2: KGHSH and LQKENI. The CDR3 length is 11 residues.

V usage is TRBV19 and J usage is TRBJ1-4; D call uncertain. This CDR3 region has 15 residues. CDR1 is LNHDA and CDR2 is SQIVND in the germline V gene (reference sequence). With 9 bases removed from V and 4 bases from J, the gap between germline ends came to 18 bases. The CDR3 reads CASQRSARFNEKLFF. CDR3 coding DNA: TGTGCCAGCCAACGGTCCGCAAGATTTAATGAAAAACTGTTTTTT.

The rearrangement joins TRBV27 to TRBJ2-1, with D perhaps TRBD1 or TRBD2 (5 bases each). Germline V lookup: CDR1 MNHEY, CDR2 SMNVEV (reference sequence). This CDR3 has 14 amino acids. The V gene lost 0 bases and the J gene lost 12 bases, with 15 bases spanning the gap. This CDR3 reads CASSLSLWGSGQFF. CDR3 sequence (DNA): TGTGCCAGCAGTTTATCTCTATGGGGGTCGGGGCAGTTCTTC.

V gene TRBV7-2 combines with J gene TRBJ2-7; no clear D. V lost 7 bases and J 0 bases, leaving 13 bases between the germline ends. Germline assignment: CDR1 SGHTA and CDR2 FQGNSA. The CDR3 loop spans 14 amino acids. The CDR3, as DNA: TGTGCCAGCACCGGAAACAGCGTCTCCTACGAGCAGTACTTC. It encodes CASTGNSVSYEQYF.

The chain has TRBV9 and TRBJ2-7; D ambiguous. Trimming shortened V by 4 bases and J by 1 base, and 15 bases separated the two germline ends. The CDR3 runs 15 residues. Germline V gene data show CDR1 as SGDLS and CDR2 as YYNGEE. CDR3 loop: CASSRRVSGSYEQYF. The DNA for the CDR3 is TGTGCCAGCAGCCGTAGGGTCTCTGGATCCTACGAGCAGTACTTC.